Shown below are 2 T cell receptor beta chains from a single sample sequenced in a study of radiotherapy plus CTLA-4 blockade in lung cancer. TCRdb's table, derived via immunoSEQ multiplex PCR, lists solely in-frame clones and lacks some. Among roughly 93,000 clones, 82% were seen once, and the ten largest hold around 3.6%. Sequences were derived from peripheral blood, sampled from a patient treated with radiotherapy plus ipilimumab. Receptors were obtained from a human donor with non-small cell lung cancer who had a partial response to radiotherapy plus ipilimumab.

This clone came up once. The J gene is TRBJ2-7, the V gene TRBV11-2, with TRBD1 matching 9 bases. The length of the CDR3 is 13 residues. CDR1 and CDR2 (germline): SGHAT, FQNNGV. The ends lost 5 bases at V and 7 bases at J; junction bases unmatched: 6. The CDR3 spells CASSIRTGVEQYF. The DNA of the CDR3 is TGTGCCAGCAGCATAAGGACAGGGGTAGAGCAGTACTTC. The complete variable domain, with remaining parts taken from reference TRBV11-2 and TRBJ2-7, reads EAGVAQSPRYKIIEKRQSVAFWCNPISGHATLYWYQQILGQGPKLLIQFQNNGVVDDSQLPKDRFSAERLKGVDSTLKIQPAKLEDSAVYLCASSIRTGVEQYFGPGTRLTVT.

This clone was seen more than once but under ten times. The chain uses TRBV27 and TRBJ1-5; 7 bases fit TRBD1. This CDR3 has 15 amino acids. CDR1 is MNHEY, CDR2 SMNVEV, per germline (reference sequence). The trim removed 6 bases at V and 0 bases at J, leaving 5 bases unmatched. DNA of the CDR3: TGTGCCAGCAGAGGACAGGCAGTTAGCAATCAGCCCCAGCATTTT. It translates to CASRGQAVSNQPQHF.